This T cell receptor beta chain was observed in a study of CD8 T cells in Susac syndrome. Reverse transcription of roughly 0.5 to 1 ug RNA was carried out with random hexamers. A single record per CDR3 protein comes from TCRdb applying MiXCR to the immunoSEQ multiplex PCR reads. The sample comprises more than 150,000 distinct CDR3 sequences, 92% of which are singletons, and roughly 0.08% rests with the top ten. The CDR3 has 13 amino acids. Trimming took off 2 bases at V and 4 bases at J, with 8 bases between the two ends. Per the germline V gene, CDR1 is MNHEY and CDR2 is SVGEGT. Material for sequencing was CD4+ T cells from PBMCs. The chain links TRBV6-2 or TRBV6-3 to TRBJ1-2, with D uncertain. The TCR comes from a human donor in good health. This CDR3 is CASSYLDTYGYTF. DNA for the CDR3: TGTGCCAGCAGTTACCTAGACACCTATGGCTACACCTTC.